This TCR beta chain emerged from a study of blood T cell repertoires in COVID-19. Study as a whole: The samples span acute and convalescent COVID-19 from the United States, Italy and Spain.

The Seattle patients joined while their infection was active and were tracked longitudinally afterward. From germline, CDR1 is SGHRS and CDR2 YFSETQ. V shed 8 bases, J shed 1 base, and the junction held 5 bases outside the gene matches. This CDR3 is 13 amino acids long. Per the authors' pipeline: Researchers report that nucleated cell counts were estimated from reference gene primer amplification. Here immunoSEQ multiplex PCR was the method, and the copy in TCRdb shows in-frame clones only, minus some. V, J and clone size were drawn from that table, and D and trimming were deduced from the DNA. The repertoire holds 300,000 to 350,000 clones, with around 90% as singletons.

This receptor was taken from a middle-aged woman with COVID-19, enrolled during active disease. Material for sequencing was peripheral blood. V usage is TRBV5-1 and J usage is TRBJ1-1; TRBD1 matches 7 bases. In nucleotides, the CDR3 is TGCGCCAGTATCGGACAGGAGAACACTGAAGCTTTCTTT. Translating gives CASIGQENTEAFF.